These T cell receptor beta chains were read from a single sample in a study of blood T cell repertoires in COVID-19. Data came from immunoSEQ multiplex PCR; TCRdb stores just in-frame clones and leaves some out. The table shows about 170,000 clones, with over 75% occurring only once. The sequenced material came from peripheral blood. These receptor sequences come from a man in his sixties who had recovered from COVID-19. The CDR3 runs from the conserved cysteine through the conserved F or W. A D gene is named only where the DNA matches it firmly. Some rows mark clone size as missing; the rest say once, few, many or name a class of expanded clone.

CASSQDRGGLYSPLHF TGTGCCAGCAGCCAAGATCGAGGGGGTCTTTATTCACCCCTCCACTTT NA TRBJ1-6 NA TRBV14
CASSDKRAGYNEQFF TGTGCCAGCAGTGATAAGCGGGCAGGATACAATGAGCAGTTCTTC NA TRBJ2-1 NA TRBV2
CASSLRTVLSGYTF TGTGCCAGCAGCCTGCGGACAGTTCTTTCTGGCTACACCTTC NA TRBJ1-2 NA TRBV7-2
CSASGTDYNEQFF TGCAGTGCTAGTGGGACAGATTACAATGAGCAGTTCTTC once TRBJ2-1 TRBD1 TRBV20-1
CASSGQGLQGETQYF TGTGCCAGCAGTGGACAGGGCCTTCAGGGAGAGACCCAGTACTTC NA TRBJ2-5 TRBD1 TRBV2
CASSQFRQFATNEKLFF TGTGCCAGCAGCCAGTTTCGACAGTTTGCAACTAATGAAAAACTGTTTTTT NA TRBJ1-4 NA TRBV3-1/TRBV3-2
CASSFEPGQPRTEAFF TGTGCCAGCAGCTTTGAGCCGGGACAGCCCAGGACTGAAGCTTTCTTT few TRBJ1-1 TRBD1 TRBV11-2
CASSQAGGPQGIQYF TGTGCCAGCAGCCAAGCGGGGGGCCCTCAAGGGATTCAGTACTTC NA TRBJ2-4 NA TRBV4-2
CASSRRLAGGQVDTQYF TGTGCCAGCAGCCGTAGACTAGCGGGGGGGCAGGTAGATACGCAGTATTTT NA TRBJ2-3 TRBD2 TRBV3-1/TRBV3-2
CASSLSAGDPNEQFF TGTGCCAGCAGCTTATCAGCGGGGGACCCGAATGAGCAGTTCTTC NA TRBJ2-1 TRBD2 TRBV7-3
CASSLGEGRFYEQYF TGTGCCAGCAGCTTAGGAGAGGGGAGGTTCTACGAGCAGTACTTC NA TRBJ2-7 NA TRBV11-2
CASSVDINEAFF TGTGCCAGCAGCGTAGATATTAATGAAGCTTTCTTT NA TRBJ1-1 NA TRBV9
CASAGQRTYWGYGYTF TGTGCCAGCGCAGGACAGCGAACTTACTGGGGCTATGGCTACACCTTC NA TRBJ1-2 NA TRBV19
CATTIQGAEYGYTF TGTGCCACCACTATACAGGGGGCTGAATATGGCTACACCTTC NA TRBJ1-2 TRBD1 TRBV2
CASSNRQGARGDTQYF TGTGCCAGCAGCAACAGACAGGGGGCGCGCGGAGATACGCAGTATTTT NA TRBJ2-3 TRBD1 TRBV7-3
CASSLMQDSNQPQHF TGTGCCAGCAGCTTAATGCAGGATAGCAATCAGCCCCAGCATTTT few TRBJ1-5 NA TRBV7-2
CASSPGTGGNQPQHF TGTGCCAGCAGTCCCGGGACAGGGGGCAATCAGCCCCAGCATTTT NA TRBJ1-5 TRBD1 TRBV5-4
CASTPQGLSTDTQYF TGTGCCAGCACCCCGCAGGGGCTGAGCACAGATACGCAGTATTTT few TRBJ2-3 NA TRBV3-1/TRBV3-2
CASSQGYTNYGYTF TGTGCCAGCAGCCAAGGTTATACTAACTATGGCTACACCTTC NA TRBJ1-2 NA TRBV4-2
CASSPITDTQYF TGTGCCAGCAGCCCTATCACAGATACGCAGTATTTT once TRBJ2-3 NA TRBV9
CASSHQGYGYTF TGTGCCAGCAGCCATCAGGGTTATGGCTACACCTTC NA TRBJ1-2 NA TRBV11-2
CASSQPTGGTNYGYTF TGTGCCAGCAGCCAACCCACAGGGGGGACTAACTATGGCTACACCTTC NA TRBJ1-2 TRBD1 TRBV4-2
CASSMDAGSLMSNQPQHF TGTGCCAGTAGTATGGACGCAGGGTCCCTTATGAGCAATCAGCCCCAGCATTTT many TRBJ1-5 NA TRBV19
CASSPPDSNYGYTF TGTGCCAGCAGCCCCCCGGACAGTAACTATGGCTACACCTTC NA TRBJ1-2 NA TRBV9
CASSLLDRSEKLFF TGTGCCAGCAGTCTATTGGACAGGTCTGAAAAACTGTTTTTT few TRBJ1-4 TRBD1 TRBV6-5